A selection of T cell receptor beta chains follows, all from one sample in a study of blood T cell repertoires in COVID-19. Some clones are missing from TCRdb's copy, which holds only in-frame ones; the method was immunoSEQ multiplex PCR. The sample contains about 200,000 clones, approximately 88% of which appear only once. Sequencing was done on a sample of peripheral blood. These receptors were taken from a man aged 60-69 years who had recovered from COVID-19. CDR3s include the opening cysteine and the closing phenylalanine or tryptophan. The order of the fields is clone size, V gene, J gene, D gene, CDR3 protein, CDR3 DNA. The D gene is left open where the match is weak. Expanded clones are given a class, and other clones once, few, many or no size at all.

.	TRBV5-4	TRBJ2-7	.	CASSLRGSYEQYF	TGTGCCAGCAGCCTCAGAGGCTCCTACGAGCAGTACTTC
.	TRBV5-8	TRBJ1-5	.	CASSSGQISNQPQHF	TGTGCCAGCAGCTCCGGACAGATTAGCAATCAGCCCCAGCATTTT
.	TRBV3-1/TRBV3-2	TRBJ2-7	.	CASSQVTYEQYF	TGTGCCAGCAGCCAAGTAACCTACGAGCAGTACTTC
.	TRBV7-8	TRBJ2-7	TRBD2	CASSRQRDYEQYF	TGTGCCAGCAGCCGTCAGCGGGACTACGAGCAGTACTTC
.	TRBV7-8	TRBJ1-1	TRBD1	CASSLANRGGTEAFF	TGTGCCAGCAGCTTAGCCAACAGGGGGGGCACTGAAGCTTTCTTT
.	TRBV7-8	TRBJ1-5	.	CASSLDHRFIDQPQHF	TGTGCCAGCAGCTTAGACCACAGGTTTATTGATCAGCCCCAGCATTTT
.	TRBV5-1	TRBJ2-5	.	CASSLGVRTVGVETQYF	TGCGCCAGCAGCTTGGGGGTACGGACTGTGGGCGTGGAGACCCAGTACTTC
.	TRBV15	TRBJ2-7	TRBD1	CATSRPLSTGVGEQYF	TGTGCCACCAGCAGACCCCTTTCTACAGGGGTTGGCGAGCAGTACTTC
.	TRBV28	TRBJ2-5	TRBD1	CASSFSRGLETQYF	TGTGCCAGCAGTTTCAGCAGGGGGTTAGAGACCCAGTACTTC
.	TRBV5-1	TRBJ1-2	.	CASNPGSGHYGYTF	TGCGCCAGCAATCCTGGTTCAGGGCACTATGGCTACACCTTC
.	TRBV28	TRBJ1-5	.	CASRVQNNQPQHF	TGTGCCAGCAGGGTACAGAACAATCAGCCCCAGCATTTT
.	TRBV3-1/TRBV3-2	TRBJ2-1	TRBD1	CASSQVRQGVEQFF	TGTGCCAGCAGCCAAGTCCGACAGGGTGTAGAGCAGTTCTTC
.	TRBV7-2	TRBJ1-5	TRBD1	CASSVSTGINQPQHF	TGTGCCAGCAGCGTATCGACAGGGATCAATCAGCCCCAGCATTTT
.	TRBV6-6	TRBJ2-3	TRBD2	CASNDRTSGKDTQYF	TGTGCCAGCAACGACAGGACTAGCGGGAAGGATACGCAGTATTTT
.	TRBV7-2	TRBJ2-1	TRBD2	CASSLEAGPAYNEQFF	TGTGCCAGCAGCTTAGAAGCGGGGCCCGCCTACAATGAGCAGTTCTTC
.	TRBV5-1	TRBJ2-5	TRBD2	CASSLGLAETQYF	TGCGCCAGCAGCTTGGGACTAGCGGAGACCCAGTACTTC
.	TRBV6-5	TRBJ1-1	.	CASRAPGIDTEAFF	TGTGCCAGCAGAGCCCCGGGTATAGACACTGAAGCTTTCTTT
.	TRBV5-4	TRBJ2-2	.	CASSLTANTGELFF	TGTGCCAGCAGCTTGACAGCGAACACCGGGGAGCTGTTTTTT
.	TRBV29-1	TRBJ2-1	TRBD2	CSVERERRTGYGFF	TGCAGCGTAGAGCGGGAGCGACGCACGGGCTATGGGTTCTTC
.	TRBV11-2	TRBJ1-1	TRBD1	CASSSRGTGWTEAFF	TGTGCCAGCAGCTCGAGGGGGACAGGGTGGACTGAAGCTTTCTTT
.	TRBV7-3	TRBJ2-3	TRBD2	CASSPGGHLTDTQYF	TGTGCCAGCAGCCCGGGAGGACATCTCACAGATACGCAGTATTTT
.	TRBV5-1	TRBJ2-3	TRBD2	CASSLTSGRAGTDTQYF	TGCGCCAGCAGCCTGACTAGCGGGAGGGCAGGCACAGATACGCAGTATTTT
.	TRBV6-5	TRBJ1-2	TRBD1	CASSSPRQGIYGYTF	TGTGCCAGCAGTTCTCCTCGACAGGGGATCTATGGCTACACCTTC
.	TRBV4-2	TRBJ1-2	.	CASSQDRGRGYTF	TGTGCCAGCAGCCAAGACCGCGGAAGAGGCTACACCTTC
.	TRBV14	TRBJ2-1	.	CASSQEFGVGDEQFF	TGTGCCAGCAGCCAAGAGTTCGGGGTCGGCGATGAGCAGTTCTTC
.	TRBV7-3	TRBJ2-5	TRBD2	CASSFRTSGAPFETQYF	TGTGCCAGCAGCTTCCGGACTAGCGGTGCCCCGTTTGAGACCCAGTACTTC
.	TRBV7-2	TRBJ2-7	TRBD2	CASSPPGGAYEQYF	TGTGCCAGCAGCCCCCCGGGGGGTGCCTACGAGCAGTACTTC
.	TRBV3-1/TRBV3-2	TRBJ2-7	TRBD1	CASSQDAGTGRYEQYF	TGTGCCAGCAGCCAAGATGCCGGGACAGGGCGCTACGAGCAGTACTTC
.	TRBV3-1/TRBV3-2	TRBJ1-2	TRBD1	CASSQFDRAYYGYTF	TGTGCCAGCAGCCAATTCGACAGGGCTTACTATGGCTACACCTTC
.	TRBV7-9	TRBJ2-7	TRBD1	CASESGQGSREQYF	TGTGCCTCTGAATCGGGACAGGGTTCTCGAGAGCAGTACTTC
.	TRBV6-5	TRBJ2-7	TRBD1	CASRFRDRGTYEQYF	TGTGCCAGCAGATTCCGGGACAGGGGAACCTACGAGCAGTACTTC
once	TRBV11-2	TRBJ2-5	.	CASSLWSGLQETQYF	TGTGCCAGCAGCTTATGGAGCGGGCTCCAAGAGACCCAGTACTTC
.	TRBV11-2	TRBJ1-5	.	CASSLGGALGNQPQHF	TGTGCCAGCAGCTTAGGTGGGGCGCTAGGCAATCAGCCCCAGCATTTT
.	TRBV5-4	TRBJ2-2	TRBD2	CASSSGTSGYLTGELFF	TGTGCCAGCAGTTCCGGGACTAGCGGTTACCTCACCGGGGAGCTGTTTTTT
.	TRBV27	TRBJ1-2	TRBD1	CASSLGQGAYQGYTF	TGTGCCAGCAGTCTAGGACAGGGGGCGTATCAGGGCTACACCTTC
.	TRBV10-3	TRBJ2-1	TRBD1	CAISSTGDSNEQFF	TGTGCCATCAGTTCGACAGGGGATAGTAATGAGCAGTTCTTC
.	TRBV19	TRBJ1-2	TRBD1	CASSLGTGGRIGYTF	TGTGCCAGTAGCCTCGGGACAGGGGGCCGAATTGGCTACACCTTC